The rows below give T cell receptor beta chains drawn from one sample of a study of blood T cell repertoires in COVID-19. Measured with immunoSEQ multiplex PCR; TCRdb has only the in-frame clones, and not every one. The sample lists a few hundred thousand clones, more than 75% occurring once. Sequencing used peripheral blood. These receptors were obtained from a woman aged 50 to 60 with acute or convalescent COVID-19. Both conserved end residues are part of each CDR3.

V	J	CDR3
TRBV7-8	TRBJ2-5	CASSSGQTSGRWGETQYF
TRBV7-2	TRBJ2-7	CASSLRKGAVEQYF
TRBV29-1	TRBJ2-7	CSVPRGLAGGGSYEQYF
TRBV4-3	TRBJ2-6	CASSQGVGGGANVLTF
TRBV13	TRBJ2-7	CATRTSGPNEQYF
TRBV4-3	TRBJ1-4	CASSQVSGGKREKLFF
TRBV15	TRBJ2-4	CATSRDSGRGFENIQYF
TRBV7-8	TRBJ1-4	CASSPGRLNEKLFF
TRBV7-8	TRBJ2-1	CASSLVRAGVGNEQFF
TRBV30	TRBJ2-7	CAWEQGGSRDPVFRF
TRBV19	TRBJ1-4	CASSDLSGDREKLFF
TRBV2	TRBJ2-5	CASGNGVGAETQYF
TRBV7-2	TRBJ2-1	CASSQKGLAGMEQFF
TRBV7-9	TRBJ2-5	CASSGWVEGETQYF
TRBV6-6	TRBJ2-7	CASGPGGVPYEQYF
TRBV30	TRBJ1-4	CAWSVPWGQATNEKLFF
TRBV24-1	TRBJ2-2	CATSVSGDSANTGELFF
TRBV28	TRBJ1-1	CASSPGTVSRNTEAFF
TRBV4-2	TRBJ2-7	CASSQEDSILYEQYF
TRBV2	TRBJ2-7	CASNQGAVSYEQYF
TRBV2	TRBJ1-6	CASTKTGTGESPLHF
TRBV29-1	TRBJ1-1	CSVERQAGMNTEAFF
TRBV27	TRBJ2-3	CASGLIGPLEGTQYF
TRBV6-5	TRBJ1-2	CASTVTEFSHRYTF
TRBV28	TRBJ2-5	CASSFQVPREETQYF
TRBV27	TRBJ2-7	CASSYREAYEQYF
TRBV3-1/TRBV3-2	TRBJ1-4	CASSRGGPFATTNEKLFF
TRBV9	TRBJ2-3	CASSADGGTDTQYF
TRBV20-1	TRBJ2-7	CSASPGTHGVYEQYF
TRBV4-1	TRBJ2-2	CASRGTVLDNTGELFF
TRBV7-9	TRBJ1-1	CASSFLQLYTEAFF
TRBV11-2	TRBJ2-7	CASSLVGRGYEQYF
TRBV2	TRBJ2-2	CASTTSGRNTGELFF
TRBV2	TRBJ2-1	CASTRLVNEQFF
TRBV5-8	TRBJ1-6	CASSSWTGGDYNSPLHF
TRBV4-1	TRBJ1-2	CASSQPRRGRGYGYTF
TRBV18	TRBJ1-2	CASSPQKGDYGYTF
TRBV6-6	TRBJ2-7	CATTRDSKAYEQYF
TRBV6-5	TRBJ1-1	CASKAGSLGTEAFF
TRBV28	TRBJ1-2	CASSSLRVNYGYTF
TRBV18	TRBJ2-5	CASSNQETQYF
TRBV19	TRBJ1-5	CASSHGVGFLNQPQHF
TRBV9	TRBJ2-3	CASSSSGRTDTQYF
TRBV7-2	TRBJ2-7	CASSLPVEFPVLEQYF
TRBV10-3	TRBJ1-5	CAISESTGDQPQHF
TRBV11-3	TRBJ2-7	CASSLEFIWDSLYEQYF
TRBV7-9	TRBJ1-5	CASSFTGGTYQPQHF
TRBV19	TRBJ2-5	CASSIAAGETQYF
TRBV5-1	TRBJ2-6	CASSLVVSSGANVLTF
TRBV24-1	TRBJ1-2	CATSGTGTGDFGYTF
TRBV29-1	TRBJ2-1	CSGYEAVHEQFF
TRBV2	TRBJ1-3	CASGARSGTIYF
TRBV20-1	TRBJ2-2	CSASRDSSTGELFF